The rows below give T cell receptor beta chains drawn from one sample of a study of shared clonotypes between healthy human individuals. This table comes from immunoSEQ multiplex PCR, and its TCRdb copy is limited to in-frame clones, with some not included. The repertoire has approximately 1,500,000 clones, approximately 96% of them found once; the top ten carry roughly 1.2%. The sample comprised naive CD4+ T cells sorted from blood. The source of these receptors is a young man in good health. CDR3s include the opening cysteine and the closing phenylalanine or tryptophan. D genes are given only for firm matches. Not every row has a clone size; where given, it reads once, few, many or a size class.

abundance: NA; j_gene: TRBJ1-3; v_gene: TRBV19; d_gene: NA; CDR3nt: TGTGCCAGTAGTGGACCTGGAAACACCATATATTTT; CDR3aa: CASSGPGNTIYF
abundance: NA; j_gene: TRBJ1-4; v_gene: TRBV2; d_gene: TRBD1; CDR3nt: TGTGCCAGCAACTTGGGACAGGGTGAAAAACTGTTTTTT; CDR3aa: CASNLGQGEKLFF
abundance: NA; j_gene: TRBJ1-5; v_gene: TRBV28; d_gene: NA; CDR3nt: TGTGCCAGCAGTAGGCGTGTCAATCAGCCCCAGCATTTT; CDR3aa: CASSRRVNQPQHF
abundance: NA; j_gene: TRBJ2-1; v_gene: TRBV9; d_gene: TRBD2; CDR3nt: TGTGCCAGCAGCGTAGAGGCTAGCGGGAGTCCGGGGGACAATGAGCAGTTCTTC; CDR3aa: CASSVEASGSPGDNEQFF
abundance: NA; j_gene: TRBJ2-5; v_gene: TRBV9; d_gene: TRBD2; CDR3nt: TGTGCCAGCAGCGTAGGTGGCTGGGGGGGCCAAGAGACCCAGTACTTC; CDR3aa: CASSVGGWGGQETQYF
abundance: NA; j_gene: TRBJ2-7; v_gene: TRBV19; d_gene: TRBD1; CDR3nt: TGTGCCAGTAGTATCCGGGACAGCCAAGGAGAAAAGTACTTC; CDR3aa: CASSIRDSQGEKYF
abundance: NA; j_gene: TRBJ1-4; v_gene: TRBV11-2; d_gene: NA; CDR3nt: TGTGCCAGCAGCTTAGCCCCCGCAACTAATGAAAAACTGTTTTTT; CDR3aa: CASSLAPATNEKLFF
abundance: NA; j_gene: TRBJ2-1; v_gene: TRBV10-3; d_gene: TRBD2; CDR3nt: TGTGCCATCGCGACTAGCGGGAGTCCCTACAATGAGCAGTTCTTC; CDR3aa: CAIATSGSPYNEQFF
abundance: NA; j_gene: TRBJ2-2; v_gene: TRBV6-1; d_gene: TRBD2; CDR3nt: TGTGCCAGCAGTGAAGTTAGTCTAGCGGGTTTAACCGGGGAGCTGTTTTTT; CDR3aa: CASSEVSLAGLTGELFF
abundance: few; j_gene: TRBJ2-5; v_gene: TRBV29-1; d_gene: NA; CDR3nt: TGCAGCGTTCGGCGAGAGACCCAGTACTTC; CDR3aa: CSVRRETQYF
abundance: few; j_gene: TRBJ2-7; v_gene: TRBV27; d_gene: NA; CDR3nt: TGTGCCAGCTCAGGGAGGGGGCGTAGCGAGCAGTACTTC; CDR3aa: CASSGRGRSEQYF
abundance: NA; j_gene: TRBJ1-4; v_gene: TRBV7-9; d_gene: NA; CDR3nt: TGTGCCAGCAGCTTAGGAAGTGGTAATGAAAAACTGTTTTTT; CDR3aa: CASSLGSGNEKLFF
abundance: NA; j_gene: TRBJ2-7; v_gene: TRBV12-5; d_gene: TRBD1; CDR3nt: TGTGCTAGTAGTCCGGGACAGGGGGGCGAGCAGTACTTC; CDR3aa: CASSPGQGGEQYF
abundance: NA; j_gene: TRBJ2-7; v_gene: TRBV6-4; d_gene: NA; CDR3nt: TGTGCCAGAGATCCCGGGACAACCTTGATCTACGAGCAGTACTTC; CDR3aa: CARDPGTTLIYEQYF
abundance: NA; j_gene: TRBJ2-2; v_gene: TRBV5-5; d_gene: NA; CDR3nt: TGTGCCAGCAGCTCGACAAACACCGGGGAGCTGTTTTTT; CDR3aa: CASSSTNTGELFF
abundance: NA; j_gene: TRBJ2-7; v_gene: TRBV19; d_gene: TRBD1; CDR3nt: TGTGCCAGTAGTAGTAGGGGGCGCGGCTACGAGCAGTACTTC; CDR3aa: CASSSRGRGYEQYF
abundance: NA; j_gene: TRBJ2-5; v_gene: TRBV7-9; d_gene: NA; CDR3nt: TGTGCCAGCAGTTGGAGGGTTACTGGGGAGACCCAGTACTTC; CDR3aa: CASSWRVTGETQYF
abundance: NA; j_gene: TRBJ2-1; v_gene: TRBV18; d_gene: NA; CDR3nt: TGTGCCAGCTCACCACCGCCGGGGGTGAGGGTCGTTAGCTCCTACAATGAGCAGTTCTTC; CDR3aa: CASSPPPGVRVVSSYNEQFF
abundance: NA; j_gene: TRBJ2-3; v_gene: TRBV14; d_gene: NA; CDR3nt: TGTGCCAGCAGCCAAGGCTCTGGGTCTGGCACAGATACGCAGTATTTT; CDR3aa: CASSQGSGSGTDTQYF
abundance: NA; j_gene: TRBJ1-5; v_gene: TRBV11-2; d_gene: NA; CDR3nt: TGTGCCAGCAGCTTAGGGGGGGCGATTAGCAATCAGCCCCAGCATTTT; CDR3aa: CASSLGGAISNQPQHF
abundance: NA; j_gene: TRBJ2-5; v_gene: TRBV14; d_gene: NA; CDR3nt: TGTGCCAGCAGCCAATCTCCGGGACATAAGAACCAAGAGACCCAGTACTTC; CDR3aa: CASSQSPGHKNQETQYF
abundance: NA; j_gene: TRBJ1-1; v_gene: TRBV7-9; d_gene: TRBD1; CDR3nt: TGTGCCAGCAGCCCAACAGGGGGCGTAGGGACTGAAGCTTTCTTT; CDR3aa: CASSPTGGVGTEAFF
abundance: NA; j_gene: TRBJ1-5; v_gene: TRBV19; d_gene: NA; CDR3nt: TGTGCCAGTAGCAACCTTGGGCAGCTCGACAATCAGCCCCAGCATTTT; CDR3aa: CASSNLGQLDNQPQHF
abundance: NA; j_gene: TRBJ2-3; v_gene: TRBV25-1; d_gene: NA; CDR3nt: TGTGCCAGCAGTGAATATACAGGGAGAAGCACAGATACGCAGTATTTT; CDR3aa: CASSEYTGRSTDTQYF
abundance: once; j_gene: TRBJ2-2; v_gene: TRBV28; d_gene: NA; CDR3nt: TGTGCCAGCAGACGGGTCTTGAACACCGGGGAGCTGTTTTTT; CDR3aa: CASRRVLNTGELFF
abundance: NA; j_gene: TRBJ2-7; v_gene: TRBV5-1; d_gene: TRBD2; CDR3nt: TGCGCCAGCAGCGGAACACTAGCGGTGGGGCACGAGCAGTACTTC; CDR3aa: CASSGTLAVGHEQYF
abundance: NA; j_gene: TRBJ2-1; v_gene: TRBV7-2; d_gene: TRBD2; CDR3nt: TGTGCCAGCAGCTTTTACCCATTTTCCACGGGAGGCTCCTACAATGAGCAGTTCTTC; CDR3aa: CASSFYPFSTGGSYNEQFF
abundance: NA; j_gene: TRBJ2-5; v_gene: TRBV12-5; d_gene: TRBD1; CDR3nt: TGTGCTAGTGGTTTGGGGACAGGGCGAGAGACCCAGTACTTC; CDR3aa: CASGLGTGRETQYF
abundance: NA; j_gene: TRBJ1-1; v_gene: TRBV5-1; d_gene: NA; CDR3nt: TGCGCCAGCAGCCTGGAGAGGGGGGCGGTGGGCACTGAAGCTTTCTTT; CDR3aa: CASSLERGAVGTEAFF
abundance: NA; j_gene: TRBJ2-2; v_gene: TRBV5-4; d_gene: TRBD2; CDR3nt: TGTGCCAGCAGCTTGGTTTCTAGCGGGAACACCGGGGAGCTGTTTTTT; CDR3aa: CASSLVSSGNTGELFF
abundance: NA; j_gene: TRBJ2-7; v_gene: TRBV7-3; d_gene: TRBD2; CDR3nt: TGTGCCAGCAGCCTAGCGGGTACCTACGAGCAGTACTTC; CDR3aa: CASSLAGTYEQYF
abundance: NA; j_gene: TRBJ2-5; v_gene: TRBV5-1; d_gene: TRBD2; CDR3nt: TGCGCCAGCAGCTTGCGACTAGCGGGAGATGGCGGGACCCAGTACTTC; CDR3aa: CASSLRLAGDGGTQYF
abundance: NA; j_gene: TRBJ2-2; v_gene: TRBV6-5; d_gene: NA; CDR3nt: TGTGCCAGCAGCCGGTTTGAGACCGGGGAGCTGTTTTTT; CDR3aa: CASSRFETGELFF
abundance: NA; j_gene: TRBJ2-2; v_gene: TRBV5-5; d_gene: TRBD2; CDR3nt: TGTGCCAGCAGCTTTGGTAGCGGGAGTTTTTCCACCGGGGAGCTGTTTTTT; CDR3aa: CASSFGSGSFSTGELFF
abundance: NA; j_gene: TRBJ2-3; v_gene: TRBV27; d_gene: NA; CDR3nt: TGTGCCAGCAGGAGGCGGGGTTCTAGCACAGATACGCAGTATTTT; CDR3aa: CASRRRGSSTDTQYF
abundance: NA; j_gene: TRBJ1-1; v_gene: TRBV27; d_gene: NA; CDR3nt: TGTGCCAGCAGTTTATCCGCTGGGGGGCGCGGCACTGAAGCTTTCTTT; CDR3aa: CASSLSAGGRGTEAFF
abundance: NA; j_gene: TRBJ1-5; v_gene: TRBV5-1; d_gene: TRBD1; CDR3nt: TGCGCCAGCAGCCCGACAGGGGGGAATCAGCCCCAGCATTTT; CDR3aa: CASSPTGGNQPQHF
abundance: once; j_gene: TRBJ2-5; v_gene: TRBV7-6; d_gene: NA; CDR3nt: TGTGCCAGCAGCTTACTCCAGGGACGGTCCCAAGAGACCCAGTACTTC; CDR3aa: CASSLLQGRSQETQYF
abundance: NA; j_gene: TRBJ2-7; v_gene: TRBV6-1; d_gene: NA; CDR3nt: TGTGCCAGCAGTCCAGGGGGGATGGACGAGCAGTACTTC; CDR3aa: CASSPGGMDEQYF
abundance: NA; j_gene: TRBJ2-1; v_gene: TRBV7-3; d_gene: NA; CDR3nt: TGTGCCAGCAGCACGCACCGGGACATAACTCCCTACAATGAGCAGTTCTTC; CDR3aa: CASSTHRDITPYNEQFF
abundance: NA; j_gene: TRBJ1-2; v_gene: TRBV7-6; d_gene: NA; CDR3nt: TGTGCCAGCAGCATCCGGGGAGGCTCAATGGGCTACACCTTC; CDR3aa: CASSIRGGSMGYTF
abundance: NA; j_gene: TRBJ2-3; v_gene: TRBV7-9; d_gene: TRBD2; CDR3nt: TGTGCCAGCAGCCGGGGAGTTGTCAGCGGGAGAAGCACAGATACGCAGTATTTT; CDR3aa: CASSRGVVSGRSTDTQYF
abundance: NA; j_gene: TRBJ2-1; v_gene: TRBV4-3; d_gene: NA; CDR3nt: TGCGCCAGCAGCCAAGGGCCCATTTCCTACAATGAGCAGTTCTTC; CDR3aa: CASSQGPISYNEQFF
abundance: NA; j_gene: TRBJ2-2; v_gene: TRBV7-2; d_gene: TRBD1; CDR3nt: TGTGCCAGCAGTTCCGGACAGGGGGTGGGCACCGGGGAGCTGTTTTTT; CDR3aa: CASSSGQGVGTGELFF
abundance: few; j_gene: TRBJ2-3; v_gene: TRBV2; d_gene: NA; CDR3nt: TGTGCCAGCAGTTCCCAGTGGACGCAGTATTTT; CDR3aa: CASSSQWTQYF
abundance: once; j_gene: TRBJ2-5; v_gene: TRBV2; d_gene: TRBD2; CDR3nt: TGTGCCAGCAGTTCCTATAGCGGGCCAGAGACCCAGTACTTC; CDR3aa: CASSSYSGPETQYF
abundance: NA; j_gene: TRBJ2-1; v_gene: TRBV19; d_gene: TRBD2; CDR3nt: TGTGCCAGTAGGGGACTAGCGATGGGGGGACCTAATTACAATGAGCAGTTCTTC; CDR3aa: CASRGLAMGGPNYNEQFF
abundance: NA; j_gene: TRBJ2-6; v_gene: TRBV6-5; d_gene: TRBD1; CDR3nt: TGTGCCAGCAGCCCAGGGGGCTCTGGGGCCAACGTCCTGACTTTC; CDR3aa: CASSPGGSGANVLTF
abundance: NA; j_gene: TRBJ1-5; v_gene: TRBV6-6; d_gene: NA; CDR3nt: TGTGCCAGCAGTTACCTCAATGGGAATCAGCCCCAGCATTTT; CDR3aa: CASSYLNGNQPQHF
abundance: NA; j_gene: TRBJ1-2; v_gene: TRBV14; d_gene: TRBD1; CDR3nt: TGTGCCAGCAGCCGGACAGGGGCCAGCTATGGCTACACCTTC; CDR3aa: CASSRTGASYGYTF
abundance: NA; j_gene: TRBJ2-1; v_gene: TRBV5-1; d_gene: TRBD2; CDR3nt: TGCGCCAGCGGGGCGGGACTAGCGGATTACAATGAGCAGTTCTTC; CDR3aa: CASGAGLADYNEQFF
abundance: NA; j_gene: TRBJ1-1; v_gene: TRBV4-3; d_gene: TRBD1; CDR3nt: TGCGCCAGCCGACGGAGGGGGACAGGCCCTGCGAACACTGAAGCTTTCTTT; CDR3aa: CASRRRGTGPANTEAFF
abundance: NA; j_gene: TRBJ2-1; v_gene: TRBV7-9; d_gene: TRBD1; CDR3nt: TGTTCCTCCGGACAGGGTGCCTACAATGAGCAGTTCTTC; CDR3aa: CSSGQGAYNEQFF
abundance: NA; j_gene: TRBJ2-3; v_gene: TRBV2; d_gene: NA; CDR3nt: TGTGCCAGCAGTCGCCTACTTAGCACAGATACGCAGTATTTT; CDR3aa: CASSRLLSTDTQYF
abundance: NA; j_gene: TRBJ2-1; v_gene: TRBV7-2; d_gene: NA; CDR3nt: TGTGCCAGCAGCTTTAAGGGTCAGGGGGGAGGTGAGCAGTTCTTC; CDR3aa: CASSFKGQGGGEQFF
abundance: NA; j_gene: TRBJ2-2; v_gene: TRBV7-9; d_gene: NA; CDR3nt: TGTGCCAGCAGCCCAAGTCCCGGGGAGCTGTTTTTT; CDR3aa: CASSPSPGELFF
abundance: NA; j_gene: TRBJ2-3; v_gene: TRBV28; d_gene: NA; CDR3nt: TGTGCCAGCGGCACAGGTAAATTGGGCACAGATACGCAGTATTTT; CDR3aa: CASGTGKLGTDTQYF
abundance: NA; j_gene: TRBJ1-1; v_gene: TRBV6-1; d_gene: TRBD1; CDR3nt: TGTGCCAGCGCATACGGGGACAGGGGAGAAGCTTTCTTT; CDR3aa: CASAYGDRGEAFF
abundance: NA; j_gene: TRBJ2-5; v_gene: TRBV9; d_gene: NA; CDR3nt: TGTGCCAGCAGCGTATCGGCCTCCCAAGAGACCCAGTACTTC; CDR3aa: CASSVSASQETQYF
abundance: NA; j_gene: TRBJ1-2; v_gene: TRBV9; d_gene: TRBD1; CDR3nt: TGTGCCAGCAGCGTAGCGACAGGGGCAGGGGGCTACACCTTC; CDR3aa: CASSVATGAGGYTF